The rows below give T cell receptor beta chains drawn from one sample of a study of spatial heterogeneity in lung cancer. TCRdb called the 5' RACE reads again in MiXCR, with one record for every CDR3 protein. The sample has about 13,000 distinct CDR3 sequences; about 5.4% are singletons. The sample here was lung tumor tissue, taken at surgery. These receptors were taken from a female donor with early-stage non-small cell lung cancer. CDR3s include the opening cysteine and the closing phenylalanine or tryptophan. The order of the fields is CDR3 protein, J gene, CDR3 length, V gene.

CASSHGVYNEQFF TRBJ2-1 13 TRBV7-8
CSAWQTVGGELFF TRBJ2-2 13 TRBV20-1
CASKGGVSQPQHF TRBJ1-5 13 TRBV27
CASSLMATGRREKLFF TRBJ1-4 16 TRBV3-1
CASSLNTGIPEAFF TRBJ1-1 14 TRBV7-9
CASSLVGYNEQFF TRBJ2-1 13 TRBV12-3/TRBV12-4
CASSFMSGRDSPLHF TRBJ1-6 15 TRBV5-1
CASSSGTGAAAFF TRBJ1-1 13 TRBV7-9
CASSGGHTGELFF TRBJ2-2 13 TRBV7-2
CSARIPDRAANTGELFF TRBJ2-2 17 TRBV20-1
CATSRDRDTIYF TRBJ1-3 12 TRBV15
CASSRTSAYNEQFF TRBJ2-1 14 TRBV7-9
CASNLTWGVQETQYF TRBJ2-5 15 TRBV7-9
CASTRQGVGNEQFF TRBJ2-1 14 TRBV9
CASSPPAAGYGYTF TRBJ1-2 14 TRBV7-9
CASSWTASGANVLTF TRBJ2-6 15 TRBV4-2
CSARDWRQGGYNEQFF TRBJ2-1 16 TRBV20-1
CASSLPSGTETQYF TRBJ2-5 14 TRBV18
CASSSGQGKVGANVLTF TRBJ2-6 17 TRBV28
CASSDLDRIYGYTF TRBJ1-2 14 TRBV6-2/TRBV6-3
CASSKGGLLGHPLYSNQPQHF TRBJ1-5 21 TRBV21-1
CSAPLAGRNEQYF TRBJ2-7 13 TRBV20-1
CASSQARTGINGYTF TRBJ1-2 15 TRBV4-2
CSAQQGSTDTQYF TRBJ2-3 13 TRBV20-1
CSARRWGQGPSGLFF TRBJ1-4 15 TRBV20-1
CSVGLAGTQYF TRBJ2-3 11 TRBV29-1
CASSISSTDTQYF TRBJ2-3 13 TRBV5-6
CASSQKSSGNTIYF TRBJ1-3 14 TRBV21-1
CASSFAMAGANVLTF TRBJ2-6 15 TRBV7-9
CASSRASGGPYEQYF TRBJ2-7 15 TRBV6-5
CSARGQGWTGELFF TRBJ2-2 14 TRBV20-1
CASSYRAGNSYNEQFF TRBJ2-1 16 TRBV6-5
CASSEGLPNTEAFF TRBJ1-1 14 TRBV18
CASRSRQAGGEKLFF TRBJ1-4 15 TRBV12-3/TRBV12-4
CASSYAGTGQGYTF TRBJ1-2 14 TRBV6-5
CAIQSPGGDTQYF TRBJ2-3 13 TRBV10-3
CASSTLTSGGYNEQFF TRBJ2-1 16 TRBV5-1
CASSWGKNTEAFF TRBJ1-1 13 TRBV5-6
CASSWGAPGNEQFF TRBJ2-1 14 TRBV5-4
CASSPVGGSHSTDTQYF TRBJ2-3 17 TRBV11-2
CASKTSGSYNEQFF TRBJ2-1 14 TRBV5-1
CASSLLAGGSDTQYF TRBJ2-3 15 TRBV6-5
CASTYRGGTQYF TRBJ2-5 12 TRBV7-6
CASSITQGYGKHGYTF TRBJ1-2 16 TRBV5-4
CASTKAENTEAFF TRBJ1-1 13 TRBV12-3/TRBV12-4
CASSYAGTGFYEQYF TRBJ2-7 15 TRBV6-5
CASSIPKPGAGGVETQYF TRBJ2-5 18 TRBV7-8
CSFRAGGETQYF TRBJ2-5 12 TRBV29-1
CASSQDLTASGNTIYF TRBJ1-3 16 TRBV4-3
CASTLGRRNYGYTF TRBJ1-2 14 TRBV19
CSVQLSGTALLETQYF TRBJ2-5 16 TRBV29-1
CSVAGQGSEAFF TRBJ1-1 12 TRBV29-1
CASSQALTGPPLHF TRBJ1-6 14 TRBV4-1